The T cell receptor (beta chain) described here comes from a study of cytomegalovirus exposure and HLA in healthy donors. Of note for this clone: Its antigen is unidentified.

Study-wide points: Earlier results showed most TCR beta V segments being productive about 90% or about 30% of the time.

V shed 5 bases, J shed 3 bases, and the junction held 5 bases outside the gene matches. The germline V gene has CDR1 SNHLY and CDR2 FYNNEI. CDR3 size: 15 residues. In the PCR, 60 Vbeta and 13 Jbeta primers were used. Libraries were prepared by immunoSEQ multiplex PCR; TCRdb keeps only in-frame clonotypes and omits some of them. The sample includes roughly 190,000 clones, 65% to 85% seen only once; the top ten take approximately 1.7%. V and J are TRBV2 and TRBJ1-5; 9 positions agree with TRBD1. Sequences were obtained from PBMCs. This TCR was sampled from a man between 35 and 55 years old in good health and CMV-seropositive. Here the CDR3 DNA reads TGTGCCAGCAGTTCGGGACAGGGCATCAATCAGCCCCAGCATTTT. It codes for CASSSGQGINQPQHF.